This is a list of T cell receptor beta chains from one sample in a study of blood T cells in healthy people across ages. One entry per CDR3 protein results from TCRdb running MiXCR on the 5' RACE reads. The sample has roughly 800,000 distinct CDR3 sequences; 35% to 40% are singletons. Sample: blood. All receptors come from a man between 18 and 35 years old in good health. The CDR3 runs from the conserved cysteine through the conserved F or W. A D gene is named only where the DNA matches it firmly. The size of a clone is reported for some rows only, either as once, few or many, or as a class for expanded clones.

CDR3,DNA,D,V,size,J
CSASQGGRAAFF,TGCAGTGCTTCCCAGGGGGGAAGGGCAGCTTTCTTT,TRBD1,TRBV20-1,.,TRBJ1-1
CAWSTGGEEKLFF,TGTGCCTGGTCTACAGGGGGGGAAGAAAAACTGTTTTTT,TRBD1,TRBV30,.,TRBJ1-4
CASSLRLAGPIPHNEQFF,TGCGCCAGCAGCTTGAGACTAGCGGGTCCTATCCCCCACAATGAGCAGTTCTTC,TRBD2,TRBV5-1,.,TRBJ2-1
CASSDTGLAGVRSYNEQFF,TGTGCCAGCAGCGATACGGGACTAGCGGGGGTGCGCTCCTACAATGAGCAGTTCTTC,TRBD2,TRBV9,.,TRBJ2-1
CATIDLGVTGTNEQYF,TGTGCCACCATCGATCTAGGCGTGACAGGGACTAACGAGCAGTACTTC,.,TRBV10-3,.,TRBJ2-7
CASSTKGGTEAFF,TGTGCCAGCAGTACGAAGGGTGGCACTGAAGCTTTCTTT,.,TRBV2,.,TRBJ1-1
CASSHIAGTYTEAFF,TGTGCCAGCAGCCACATAGCCGGGACCTACACTGAAGCTTTCTTT,.,TRBV14,.,TRBJ1-1
CSVERGVETQYF,TGCAGCGTTGAGAGGGGGGTCGAGACCCAGTACTTC,.,TRBV29-1,many,TRBJ2-5
CASSVAWGTGELFF,TGTGCCAGCAGCGTCGCATGGGGAACCGGGGAGCTGTTTTTT,.,TRBV9,.,TRBJ2-2
CSAPLTGVYEQYF,TGCAGTGCCCCCCTTACAGGGGTCTACGAGCAGTACTTC,TRBD1,TRBV20-1,.,TRBJ2-7
CASSPDRATTEKLFF,TGCGCCAGCAGCCCTGACCGGGCTACCACTGAAAAACTGTTTTTT,.,TRBV4-3,.,TRBJ1-4
CASSPSGTNNEQFF,TGTGCCAGCAGCCCTAGCGGGACTAACAATGAGCAGTTCTTC,TRBD2,TRBV7-3,.,TRBJ2-1
CASSSLASQETQYF,TGTGCCAGCAGTTCACTAGCGTCCCAAGAGACCCAGTACTTC,TRBD2,TRBV27,many,TRBJ2-5
CASSMNSGSQETQYF,TGCGCCAGCAGCATGAATAGCGGGTCACAAGAGACCCAGTACTTC,TRBD2,TRBV5-1,once,TRBJ2-5
CASSQRAIVIEAFF,TGTGCCAGCAGCCAACGGGCCATTGTTATTGAAGCTTTCTTT,.,TRBV14,few,TRBJ1-1
CASSSGRNLAKNIQYF,TGCGCCAGCAGCTCCGGGCGGAATCTAGCCAAAAACATTCAGTACTTC,.,TRBV10-2,.,TRBJ2-4
CASRPLLRGEQFF,TGTGCCAGCAGGCCTCTCTTGAGGGGTGAGCAGTTCTTC,.,TRBV6-2/TRBV6-3,.,TRBJ2-1
CASSQDLEGTSRNEQFF,TGCGCCAGCAGCCAAGATCTAGAGGGAACCTCAAGGAATGAGCAGTTCTTC,.,TRBV4-1,few,TRBJ2-1
CSARDVAGSYNEQFF,TGCAGTGCTAGAGACGTAGCGGGATCCTACAATGAGCAGTTCTTC,TRBD2,TRBV20-1,.,TRBJ2-1
CASSFGPGTDTQYF,TGCGCCAGCAGCTTCGGACCGGGTACAGATACGCAGTATTTT,.,TRBV5-1,.,TRBJ2-3
CASSQDRRRAQFF,TGTGCCAGCAGCCAAGATCGGAGACGAGCTCAGTTCTTC,.,TRBV3-1,few,TRBJ2-1
CASSQVGGFDNEQFF,TGCGCCAGCAGCCAAGTGGGGGGCTTTGATAATGAGCAGTTCTTC,.,TRBV4-1,few,TRBJ2-1